Here is one TCR beta chain with its context. This clonotype was recorded at least ten times. There is no known antigen for this receptor. Per-base quality was not reported, and no clone a single base away is much larger than it. Hyperthyroidism was defined as stable when no progression to ophthalmopathy occurred within 18 months of follow-up. Hyperthyroidism patients were newly diagnosed, were aged 18 to 65 years, and had a disease duration under 2 months. Anyone with other autoimmune diseases, uncontrolled infections, pregnancy or lactation was excluded from the study. Diagnosis was based on clinical symptoms, serum thyroxine, TRAb, thyroid ultrasound and orbital computed tomography. PBMCs were isolated from approximately 10 ml of fresh peripheral blood by Ficoll-Paque density gradient centrifugation. Trizol reagent was used to extract the total RNA, and its quality was then checked on an Agilent 2100 Bioanalyzer.

The germline V gene (reference sequence) specifies LNHNV as CDR1 and YYDKDF as CDR2. V is clipped by 1 base and J by 7 bases, and the sequence between their germline boundaries is 13 bases long. Spanning cysteine to phenylalanine, the CDR3 consists of 14 amino acids. The retained sequence is limited to the CDR3, 42 bases, with the frame set at the first base. For repertoire sequencing, TCR beta CDR3 regions were amplified from RNA transcripts. HTBI primers and the Qiagen OneStep RT-PCR kit were used in a first-round RT-PCR, which was followed by a second-round multiplex PCR, size selection and purification. Libraries were sequenced paired-end with 100 bp reads on an Illumina HiSeq2000. As for the original processing: SOAPnuke was used to process the reads, removing any read that contained adapters or uncalled bases, had a mean Phred below 15, or lacked an exact match to the constant primer or identifier. COPE v1.2.5 was used to merge the high-quality paired reads. Each unique nucleotide sequence was treated as a clonotype, and MiTCR v1.1 was used to align the clonotypes to the IMGT TRB V, D and J references. The analysis was limited to V-J combinations with a frequency above 0.0001, which together covered over 99% of the repertoires. A TCR clonal expansion and chaos score per V-J combination was defined as the ratio of F50 clonal expansion to chaos observed in the TCRdist matrix. Welch's t-statistics and random forest were used to narrow the features down to 13 V-J combinations, which were then fed into a naive Bayes classifier. The similarity between thyroid and blood repertoires was quantified using the Morisita-Horn index. TCRdb passed the public sequencing reads through fastp at Q25 and MiXCR, retaining productive beta sequences. Every CDR3 protein is listed once, alongside the most common genes and DNA of its rows. The V and J calls shown here were made by TCRdb, not taken from the authors' results. This sample lists hundreds of thousands of distinct CDR3 sequences; 22% were detected once. Approximately 7% of the sample rests with the top ten.

This entry belongs to a study of Graves' ophthalmopathy and Graves' hyperthyroidism (dated by TCRdb to 2016 to 2019). Concerning the study at large: Peripheral blood samples were taken at the time of initial diagnosis, before any treatment was given. To tell Graves' ophthalmopathy apart from Graves' hyperthyroidism, and to predict which patients would progress to ophthalmopathy, the study relied on TCR beta repertoire signatures. In total, 135 blood samples were TCR-sequenced: fewer than 50 ophthalmopathy, approximately 75 hyperthyroidism and approximately 17 hyperthyroidism-to-ophthalmopathy patients. To explore V-J signatures distinguishing ophthalmopathy from hyperthyroidism, a discovery set of 100 patients (43 ophthalmopathy, some 55 stable hyperthyroidism) was enrolled. For independent validation, a separate cohort was made up of 18 hyperthyroidism patients plus 17 patients who later progressed from hyperthyroidism to ophthalmopathy. In five or six hyperthyroidism patients, the T-cell repertoires found in thyroid tissue were compared with those found in blood. After sampling, hyperthyroidism patients received methimazole starting at 30 mg daily, and ophthalmopathy patients received high-dose intravenous methylprednisolone. The 95 to 100 discovery patients were randomly divided into training and test sets at a 7:3 ratio. Overall results and qualifications from the work: Most expanded thyroid clonotypes with frequency above 0.001 were also detected in blood, suggesting blood repertoires may reflect the thyroid immune response. In validation, the model predicted ophthalmopathy progression with about 70% sensitivity and approximately 78% specificity; eleven to twelve predicted patients were CT-confirmed with GO in a median of approximately 6.2 months. The 13-signature model separated ophthalmopathy from stable hyperthyroidism with over 85% sensitivity and roughly 84% specificity in cross-validation, and 80%/75% in the test set. Sample size was not predetermined statistically, and investigators were not blinded to group allocation.

The receptor comes from a woman aged 18 to 35 with stable Graves' hyperthyroidism. Some clones in this sample may be carry-over from other donors' samples. Donor details come from another sample of the same person, matched by shared clones. The sequenced sample consisted of peripheral blood. The rearrangement joined TRBV15 to TRBJ1-2; the best D guess is TRBD1, with 5 bases matching. The DNA sequence reads TGTGCCACCAGCAGAGGGTGGGGGGATCGTGGCTACACCTTC. It specifies CATSRGWGDRGYTF.